The rows below give T cell receptor beta chains drawn from one sample of a study of blood T cell repertoires in COVID-19. Clones were read by immunoSEQ multiplex PCR, and TCRdb kept only the in-frame ones, dropping some. The table lists approximately 78,000 clones, around 90% of them singletons. Sample: peripheral blood. These receptors were taken from a man in his forties or fifties with acute or convalescent COVID-19. The CDR3 runs from the conserved cysteine through the conserved F or W. D genes are given only for firm matches. Clone size is given for some rows only: seen once, a few or many times, or a class if the clone is expanded.

length,V,J,D,size,DNA,CDR3
17,TRBV9,TRBJ2-1,TRBD2,-,TGTGCCAGCAGCGTAGATTTAGCGGGATCCTCCTACAATGAGCAGTTCTTC,CASSVDLAGSSYNEQFF
13,TRBV10-1,TRBJ2-7,-,few,TGCGCCAGCAGTGTGCCAGGGATGGGCGAGCAGTACTTC,CASSVPGMGEQYF
16,TRBV11-3,TRBJ2-3,-,-,TGTGCCAGCAGCTTAGTCGGCCAGGCGGGGCTAGATACGCAGTATTTT,CASSLVGQAGLDTQYF
20,TRBV7-8,TRBJ2-6,TRBD1,-,TGTGCCAGCAGCTTAGTCGCATGGGACAGCTTGAGCTCTGGGGCCAACGTCCTGACTTTC,CASSLVAWDSLSSGANVLTF
13,TRBV10-3,TRBJ2-3,-,-,TGTGCCATCCGGACAGAAAGCACAGATACGCAGTATTTT,CAIRTESTDTQYF
15,TRBV19,TRBJ2-1,TRBD2,-,TGTGCCAGTAGTATACTCGGACTAGCTTTTGGTGAGCAGTTCTTC,CASSILGLAFGEQFF
16,TRBV11-2,TRBJ2-1,-,-,TGTGCCAGCAGCTTAATAGGGTCAAGCAGGGCCTATGAGCAGTTCTTC,CASSLIGSSRAYEQFF
15,TRBV18,TRBJ1-1,-,-,TGTGCCAGCTCACCACCCGGCCGGAGGGGAACTGAAGCTTTCTTT,CASSPPGRRGTEAFF
14,TRBV6-5,TRBJ2-2,TRBD2,-,TGTGCCAGCAGTTCTTATCGGGGGGCCGGGGAGCTGTTTTTT,CASSSYRGAGELFF
17,TRBV21-1,TRBJ2-1,-,-,TGTGCCAGCAGCGGTCCTCCGCCTAGCGGCTCCTACAATGAGCAGTTCTTC,CASSGPPPSGSYNEQFF
15,TRBV3-1/TRBV3-2,TRBJ1-5,TRBD1,-,TGTGCCAGCAGTTCGGACAGGGGCCGCAATCAGCCCCAGCATTTT,CASSSDRGRNQPQHF